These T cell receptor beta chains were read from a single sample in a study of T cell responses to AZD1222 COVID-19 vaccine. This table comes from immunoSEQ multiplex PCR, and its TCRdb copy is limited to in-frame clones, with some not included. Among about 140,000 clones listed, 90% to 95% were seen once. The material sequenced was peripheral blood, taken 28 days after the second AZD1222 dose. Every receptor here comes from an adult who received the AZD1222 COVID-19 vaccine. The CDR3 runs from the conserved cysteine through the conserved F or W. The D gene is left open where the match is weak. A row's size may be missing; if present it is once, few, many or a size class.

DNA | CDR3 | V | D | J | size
TGTGCCAGCAGCGTAGGACACGCAGCCTACGAGCAGTACTTC | CASSVGHAAYEQYF | TRBV9 | NA | TRBJ2-7 | NA
TGTGCCAGCAGTCGGGACCATAACCGGCCCTGGCCCCAGCATTTT | CASSRDHNRPWPQHF | TRBV28 | NA | TRBJ1-5 | NA
TGTGCCAGCAGCCAAGGGAGGGCTCAGCCCCAGCATTTT | CASSQGRAQPQHF | TRBV3-1/TRBV3-2 | NA | TRBJ1-5 | NA
TGTGCCAGCAGTTTGATGGGACAGGGGGCCTACGAGCAGTACTTC | CASSLMGQGAYEQYF | TRBV27 | TRBD1 | TRBJ2-7 | once
TGTGCCAGCAGTTTATTTGGGACCCTTCGGGGGAACACTGAAGCTTTCTTT | CASSLFGTLRGNTEAFF | TRBV27 | NA | TRBJ1-1 | NA
TGTGCCAGCAGTCAGGGACGGCCCTACGAGCAGTACTTC | CASSQGRPYEQYF | TRBV7-2 | NA | TRBJ2-7 | NA
TGTGCCAGCAGCAGAATGGGATCTGGAAACACCATATATTTT | CASSRMGSGNTIYF | TRBV6-5 | NA | TRBJ1-3 | NA
TGTGCCACCTCTAGCGGGACTACCTCCTACGAGCAGTACTTC | CATSSGTTSYEQYF | TRBV2 | TRBD2 | TRBJ2-7 | NA
TGTGCCAGCAGTTTGATACTAGCGGGAGGGCCTGGGGAGACCCAGTACTTC | CASSLILAGGPGETQYF | TRBV28 | TRBD2 | TRBJ2-5 | few
TGTGCCAGCAGCCCGGGATCTAATGAAAAACTGTTTTTT | CASSPGSNEKLFF | TRBV7-9 | NA | TRBJ1-4 | NA
TGTGCCAGCAGTTACATCGTCGGACAATGGAACACTGAAGCTTTCTTT | CASSYIVGQWNTEAFF | TRBV6-2/TRBV6-3 | NA | TRBJ1-1 | NA
TGTGCCAGCAGCAACGGACTAGCGGGGACTGGAGAGACCCAGTACTTC | CASSNGLAGTGETQYF | TRBV7-3 | TRBD2 | TRBJ2-5 | once
TGTGCCAGCGAACCTATAGCGGGAGGGGGCAATGAGCAGTTCTTC | CASEPIAGGGNEQFF | TRBV6-4 | TRBD2 | TRBJ2-1 | medium-sized
TGTGCCAGCAGTTTATGGACTACAGGGGTGAACACTGAAGCTTTCTTT | CASSLWTTGVNTEAFF | TRBV28 | TRBD1 | TRBJ1-1 | NA
TGTGCCAGCAGCTTGGGAGGTAAGACTAGCGGGCGCACCTACGAGCAGTACTTC | CASSLGGKTSGRTYEQYF | TRBV5-4 | TRBD2 | TRBJ2-7 | NA
TGTGCCAGCAGCGTAGTAGACAGCTCCTACGAGCAGTACTTC | CASSVVDSSYEQYF | TRBV9 | NA | TRBJ2-7 | NA
TGTGCCAGCAGTTATCGGGATGATTCACCCCTCCACTTT | CASSYRDDSPLHF | TRBV6-2/TRBV6-3 | NA | TRBJ1-6 | NA
TGCGCCAGCAGCTTGTCCCTTACTAGCGGGAGGACCTCTCGGACCGGGGAGCTGTTTTTT | CASSLSLTSGRTSRTGELFF | TRBV5-1 | TRBD2 | TRBJ2-2 | NA
TGTGCCAGCAGCTACTACGAGCAGTACTTC | CASSYYEQYF | TRBV2 | NA | TRBJ2-7 | NA
TGTGCCAGCTCACAAGTCAGGGTATTCCGAAGTAACTATGGCTACACCTTC | CASSQVRVFRSNYGYTF | TRBV18 | NA | TRBJ1-2 | NA
TGCAGTGCCCCGACACCGGCTGGACTGTTTTTT | CSAPTPAGLFF | TRBV20-1 | NA | TRBJ1-4 | NA
TGTGCCACCAGTGACCCCAGTCTAGCGCTGCGTGAGCAGTTCTTC | CATSDPSLALREQFF | TRBV24-1 | NA | TRBJ2-1 | NA
TGTGCCAGCAGCCATGACAGCTCTGGAAACACCATATATTTT | CASSHDSSGNTIYF | TRBV11-2 | NA | TRBJ1-3 | NA
TGTGCCACCAGCGGACGACTAGAGGTTTACAATGAGCAGTTCTTC | CATSGRLEVYNEQFF | TRBV15 | NA | TRBJ2-1 | NA
TGCGCCAGCAGCCAAGATTCTCGGGGTTGGGGCGATGGCTACACCTTC | CASSQDSRGWGDGYTF | TRBV4-3 | NA | TRBJ1-2 | once
TGTGCCAGCAGTTCCCCCGGGTCAGACTATGGCTACACCTTC | CASSSPGSDYGYTF | TRBV6-5 | NA | TRBJ1-2 | NA
TGTGCCAGCAGTTCGGGACTAGCGGGACCCAGCACAGATACGCAGTATTTT | CASSSGLAGPSTDTQYF | TRBV27 | TRBD2 | TRBJ2-3 | NA
TGTGCCAGTAGTCCCCGGGGGTCTGGCTACACCTTC | CASSPRGSGYTF | TRBV19 | NA | TRBJ1-2 | NA
TGTGCCATCAGCCCGGGACTAGCGGGAGGGATGTACGAGCAGTACTTC | CAISPGLAGGMYEQYF | TRBV10-3 | TRBD2 | TRBJ2-7 | NA
TGTGCCAGCAGCTTAGGTGTGAACTATGGCTACACCTTC | CASSLGVNYGYTF | TRBV7-9 | NA | TRBJ1-2 | NA
TGTGCCAGTAGTATCGGGGGACCTAATAATTCACCCCTCCACTTT | CASSIGGPNNSPLHF | TRBV19 | NA | TRBJ1-6 | NA
TGTGCCAGCAGCTTAAGGACCGAATATGAAAAACTGTTTTTT | CASSLRTEYEKLFF | TRBV7-9 | NA | TRBJ1-4 | NA
TGTGCCAGCAGCTTAGCTAGCGGGGGGAACACCGGGGAGCTGTTTTTT | CASSLASGGNTGELFF | TRBV7-8 | TRBD2 | TRBJ2-2 | NA
TGCGCCAGCAGCTTGGAGAGGACTAGCGGCTACAATGAGCAGTTCTTC | CASSLERTSGYNEQFF | TRBV5-1 | TRBD2 | TRBJ2-1 | NA
TGTGCCAGCAGCGTACCGGGCTCCCTCGGATCTGAAGAGACCCAGTACTTC | CASSVPGSLGSEETQYF | TRBV5-8 | NA | TRBJ2-5 | once
TGTGCCAGTAGTATAAACAGGGTCTACGAGCAGTACTTC | CASSINRVYEQYF | TRBV19 | NA | TRBJ2-7 | NA
TGTGCCAGCAGTTACTCGGGAGGGGTAGGGAATTCACCCCTCCACTTT | CASSYSGGVGNSPLHF | TRBV6-5 | NA | TRBJ1-6 | NA
TGCGCCAGCAGCCAAAGCCGGGACAGCAATTCACCCCTCCACTTT | CASSQSRDSNSPLHF | TRBV4-1 | TRBD1 | TRBJ1-6 | NA
TGTGCCAGCAGCTTAGAACTAGCGGGAGCCTACAATGAGCAGTTCTTC | CASSLELAGAYNEQFF | TRBV7-2 | TRBD2 | TRBJ2-1 | NA
TGTGCCAGCAGCCAAGAGGCCAGGGGGCAGGGCTACACCTTC | CASSQEARGQGYTF | TRBV3-1/TRBV3-2 | TRBD1 | TRBJ1-2 | NA
TGTGCCAGCAGCTTGCTAGCGGGAGGAGGGGCTAGCACAGATACGCAGTATTTT | CASSLLAGGGASTDTQYF | TRBV5-6 | TRBD2 | TRBJ2-3 | once
TGCCCCACCAGCCACGCAAACCACGACAGGGGGCATAATTCACCCCTCCACTTT | CPTSHANHDRGHNSPLHF | TRBV4-1 | TRBD1 | TRBJ1-6 | NA
TGTGCCAGCAGTGAAGCGCTTCGACAGATTAATGAGCAGTTCTTC | CASSEALRQINEQFF | TRBV2 | NA | TRBJ2-1 | NA
TGCGCCAGCAGCTTTTTCGGGAGGACCTACGAGCAGTACTTC | CASSFFGRTYEQYF | TRBV5-1 | TRBD2 | TRBJ2-7 | NA
TGTGCCAGCTCACCGCCGAGCTCCTACGAGCAGTACTTC | CASSPPSSYEQYF | TRBV18 | NA | TRBJ2-7 | NA
TGTGCCAGCAGCGCCCGAGCCCCTTTCGGGGAGCTGTTTTTT | CASSARAPFGELFF | TRBV9 | NA | TRBJ2-2 | NA
TGTGCCAGCAGCTTGGAGCCAGGGGCTGAAGCTTTCTTT | CASSLEPGAEAFF | TRBV5-4 | NA | TRBJ1-1 | NA
TGTGCCAGCTCACCGGTACAGGGCTCGAGAGAGACCCAGTACTTC | CASSPVQGSRETQYF | TRBV18 | NA | TRBJ2-5 | once
TGCGCCAGCAGCCAAAGGGACTCTGGGGCCAACGTCCTGACTTTC | CASSQRDSGANVLTF | TRBV4-1 | NA | TRBJ2-6 | NA
TGTGCCAGCAGTTTATACAGGGGGAGGACCGGGGAGCTGTTTTTT | CASSLYRGRTGELFF | TRBV28 | TRBD1 | TRBJ2-2 | once
TGTGCCAGCGGCCTTGGGGCGAACACTGAAGCTTTCTTT | CASGLGANTEAFF | TRBV6-5 | NA | TRBJ1-1 | NA
TGTGCCAGCACCGGGGGCGTGGGGAGGACTAGCACAGATACGCAGTATTTT | CASTGGVGRTSTDTQYF | TRBV5-4 | NA | TRBJ2-3 | NA
TGTGCCACCAGCAGAGACGCGGAGGCCTACAATGAGCAGTTCTTC | CATSRDAEAYNEQFF | TRBV15 | NA | TRBJ2-1 | once
TGTGCCAGCAGTTCAAGACAGGGCATGGTTGAAAAACTGTTTTTT | CASSSRQGMVEKLFF | TRBV28 | TRBD1 | TRBJ1-4 | NA
TGTGCCAGCAGCTTGGACGGTACGAACACCGGGGAGCTGTTTTTT | CASSLDGTNTGELFF | TRBV7-6 | NA | TRBJ2-2 | NA
TGTGCCAGCAGCCCAACTAGGGGGTCAGGCGGCTACACCTTC | CASSPTRGSGGYTF | TRBV9 | NA | TRBJ1-2 | NA